Given below is one TCR beta chain in context. Its matching antigen is unknown. V lost 7 bases, J lost 0 bases, and 7 bases lay in between. CDR1 MNHEY and CDR2 SVGEGT come from the germline V gene. The CDR3 length is 12 residues. These data originate in a study of T cell repertoires in cytomegalovirus infection. The overall study: Selected CMV epitopes included recently identified HLA-C-restricted ones as well as well-studied HLA-B-restricted ones. In public TCR beta signatures, there were indications of both CMV infection and matching HLA type.

TCRdb ran MiXCR on the reads and lists one entry per CDR3 protein. The sample holds approximately 120,000 distinct CDR3 sequences, 29% seen once. Whole-study results and caveats: Predominance within the ex vivo response was attributable to HLA-C-restricted CMV-specific TCR beta clonotypes. Totalled public TCR beta family frequency picked out people who carried CMV plus the relevant HLA.

This chain connects TRBV6-2 or TRBV6-3 to TRBJ2-7; the D is unclear. This receptor was identified in a human donor in good health (CMV status not recorded). Some clones in this sample may be carry-over from other donors' samples. The sample here was CD8+ T cells from cultured PBMCs, taken from culture after CMV antigen stimulation. CDR3 nucleotide sequence: TGTGCCAGCATTAGCCTCTCCTACGAGCAGTACTTC. Translation gives CASISLSYEQYF.